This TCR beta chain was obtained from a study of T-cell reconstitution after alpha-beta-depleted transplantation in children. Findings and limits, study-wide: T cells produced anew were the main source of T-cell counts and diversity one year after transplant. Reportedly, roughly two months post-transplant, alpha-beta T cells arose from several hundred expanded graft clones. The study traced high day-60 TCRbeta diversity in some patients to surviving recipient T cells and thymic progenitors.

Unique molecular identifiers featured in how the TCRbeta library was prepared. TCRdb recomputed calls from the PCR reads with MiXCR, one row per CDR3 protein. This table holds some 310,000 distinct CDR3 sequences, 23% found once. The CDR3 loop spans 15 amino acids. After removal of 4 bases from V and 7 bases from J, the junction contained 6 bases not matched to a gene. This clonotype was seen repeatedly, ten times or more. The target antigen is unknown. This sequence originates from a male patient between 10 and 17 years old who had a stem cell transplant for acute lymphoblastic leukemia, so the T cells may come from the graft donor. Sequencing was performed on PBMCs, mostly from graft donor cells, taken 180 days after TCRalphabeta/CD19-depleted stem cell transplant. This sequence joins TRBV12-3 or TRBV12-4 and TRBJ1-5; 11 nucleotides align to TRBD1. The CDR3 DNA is TGTGCCAGCAGTTCCTCTGGGACAGGGGGGCAGCCCCAGCATTTT. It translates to CASSSSGTGGQPQHF.